Listed below are T cell receptor beta chains from one sample, sequenced in a study of spatial heterogeneity in lung cancer. TCRdb reprocessed the 5' RACE reads with MiXCR, giving one entry per CDR3 protein. The data contain about 9,800 distinct CDR3 sequences, roughly 50% of them singletons. Sample: lung tumor tissue, taken at surgery. These receptors were obtained from a female donor with early-stage non-small cell lung cancer. The CDR3 runs from the conserved cysteine through the conserved F or W. A D gene is named only where the DNA matches it firmly. Clone size is shown for a subset of rows, as once, few, many or a class of expanded clone.

abundance: once
j_gene: TRBJ2-7
d_gene: TRBD1
v_gene: TRBV5-4
CDR3aa: CASSLDPGQGPFIRAPIYEQYF
CDR3nt: TGTGCCAGCAGCTTGGACCCCGGACAGGGTCCCTTTATACGCGCTCCAATCTACGAGCAGTACTTC

abundance: few
j_gene: TRBJ1-1
d_gene: NA
v_gene: TRBV7-9
CDR3aa: CASSSLTEAFF
CDR3nt: TGTGCCAGCAGCTCCCTAACTGAAGCTTTCTTT

abundance: few
j_gene: TRBJ2-1
d_gene: NA
v_gene: TRBV7-2
CDR3aa: CASSLAGGRYNEQFF
CDR3nt: TGTGCCAGCAGCTTAGCGGGGGGCCGCTACAATGAGCAGTTCTTC

abundance: medium-sized
j_gene: TRBJ2-1
d_gene: NA
v_gene: TRBV5-5
CDR3aa: CASLREEPRFYNEQFF
CDR3nt: TGTGCCAGCCTTAGGGAGGAACCCCGTTTCTACAATGAGCAGTTCTTC

abundance: NA
j_gene: TRBJ2-7
d_gene: NA
v_gene: TRBV20-1
CDR3aa: CSASSGTQRVEQYF
CDR3nt: TGCAGTGCTAGTTCCGGGACCCAAAGGGTCGAGCAGTACTTC

abundance: NA
j_gene: TRBJ1-2
d_gene: NA
v_gene: TRBV6-5
CDR3aa: CASSSGRGYGYTF
CDR3nt: TGTGCCAGCAGTTCGGGACGGGGCTATGGCTACACCTTC

abundance: NA
j_gene: TRBJ2-1
d_gene: NA
v_gene: TRBV11-3
CDR3aa: CASSPRWGTEQFF
CDR3nt: TGTGCCAGCAGCCCAAGATGGGGGACGGAGCAGTTCTTC

abundance: NA
j_gene: TRBJ2-7
d_gene: NA
v_gene: TRBV3-1
CDR3aa: CASSLAGVYEQYF
CDR3nt: TGTGCCAGCTCCTTGGCAGGGGTCTACGAGCAGTACTTC

abundance: NA
j_gene: TRBJ2-1
d_gene: TRBD2
v_gene: TRBV7-6
CDR3aa: CASRPGLLDNEQFF
CDR3nt: TGTGCCAGCAGACCGGGACTATTGGACAATGAGCAGTTCTTC

abundance: NA
j_gene: TRBJ2-2
d_gene: NA
v_gene: TRBV6-1
CDR3aa: CASSTNSGSGELFF
CDR3nt: TGTGCCAGCAGTACAAATAGCGGATCCGGGGAGCTGTTTTTT

abundance: NA
j_gene: TRBJ2-7
d_gene: TRBD2
v_gene: TRBV6-1
CDR3aa: CASSRTSGGAVGYEQYF
CDR3nt: TGTGCCAGCAGTCGGACTAGCGGGGGGGCCGTAGGCTACGAGCAGTACTTC

abundance: NA
j_gene: TRBJ2-5
d_gene: NA
v_gene: TRBV15
CDR3aa: CATSRRNRAQETQYF
CDR3nt: TGTGCCACCAGCAGACGCAATCGGGCCCAAGAGACCCAGTACTTC

abundance: NA
j_gene: TRBJ2-7
d_gene: NA
v_gene: TRBV12-3/TRBV12-4
CDR3aa: CANGIYEQYF
CDR3nt: TGTGCCAACGGGATCTACGAGCAGTACTTC

abundance: few
j_gene: TRBJ1-6
d_gene: TRBD1
v_gene: TRBV4-3
CDR3aa: CASSQIRGQGPYRGSPLHF
CDR3nt: TGCGCCAGCAGCCAGATCCGGGGACAGGGTCCCTATCGGGGTTCACCCCTCCACTTT

abundance: NA
j_gene: TRBJ2-3
d_gene: NA
v_gene: TRBV6-6
CDR3aa: CASSYGGAKDTQYF
CDR3nt: TGTGCCAGCAGTTACGGGGGGGCCAAGGATACGCAGTATTTT

abundance: few
j_gene: TRBJ2-7
d_gene: NA
v_gene: TRBV7-6
CDR3aa: CASSLQGAGYEQYF
CDR3nt: TGTGCCAGCAGCTTACAAGGGGCAGGCTACGAGCAGTACTTC

abundance: NA
j_gene: TRBJ1-1
d_gene: NA
v_gene: TRBV20-1
CDR3aa: CSARVQDWKAFF
CDR3nt: TGCAGTGCTAGAGTCCAGGATTGGAAAGCTTTCTTT

abundance: NA
j_gene: TRBJ2-2
d_gene: NA
v_gene: TRBV18
CDR3aa: CASSRMEAGELFF
CDR3nt: TGTGCCAGCTCACGGATGGAGGCCGGGGAGCTGTTTTTT

abundance: NA
j_gene: TRBJ1-5
d_gene: NA
v_gene: TRBV16
CDR3aa: CASSLASLGQPQHF
CDR3nt: TGTGCCAGCAGCTTGGCTTCCCTCGGACAGCCCCAGCATTTT

abundance: NA
j_gene: TRBJ2-3
d_gene: NA
v_gene: TRBV7-8
CDR3aa: CASSAWGDTQYF
CDR3nt: TGTGCCAGCAGCGCCTGGGGAGATACGCAGTATTTT

abundance: few
j_gene: TRBJ2-1
d_gene: NA
v_gene: TRBV3-1
CDR3aa: CASSPTGRGNEQFF
CDR3nt: TGTGCCAGCAGTCCTACAGGGCGAGGCAATGAGCAGTTCTTC

abundance: NA
j_gene: TRBJ1-3
d_gene: NA
v_gene: TRBV7-2
CDR3aa: CASSRMQFPGNTIYF
CDR3nt: TGTGCCAGCAGCCGAATGCAGTTCCCCGGAAACACCATATATTTT

abundance: few
j_gene: TRBJ2-5
d_gene: TRBD1
v_gene: TRBV6-5
CDR3aa: CASRNTGGGGTQYF
CDR3nt: TGTGCCAGCAGAAACACAGGGGGCGGGGGGACCCAGTACTTC

abundance: medium-sized
j_gene: TRBJ2-5
d_gene: TRBD2
v_gene: TRBV5-1
CDR3aa: CASSIRLAGEETQYF
CDR3nt: TGCGCCAGCAGCATCCGACTAGCGGGGGAAGAGACCCAGTACTTC

abundance: NA
j_gene: TRBJ2-5
d_gene: NA
v_gene: TRBV4-2
CDR3aa: CASSQGSYLKTQYF
CDR3nt: TGTGCCAGCAGCCAAGGCAGTTACTTAAAGACCCAGTACTTC

abundance: once
j_gene: TRBJ2-5
d_gene: TRBD2
v_gene: TRBV3-1
CDR3aa: CASSHKTGGSQETQYF
CDR3nt: TGTGCCAGCAGCCACAAAACGGGGGGGAGCCAAGAGACCCAGTACTTC

abundance: few
j_gene: TRBJ2-3
d_gene: TRBD1
v_gene: TRBV20-1
CDR3aa: CSARTGGITDTQYF
CDR3nt: TGCAGTGCTAGGACAGGGGGTATCACAGATACGCAGTATTTT

abundance: few
j_gene: TRBJ2-7
d_gene: TRBD2
v_gene: TRBV20-1
CDR3aa: CSARVAGSTYEQYF
CDR3nt: TGCAGTGCTAGAGTAGCGGGGTCCACCTACGAGCAGTACTTC

abundance: NA
j_gene: TRBJ2-7
d_gene: TRBD1
v_gene: TRBV20-1
CDR3aa: CSASQPEGQKLQYF
CDR3nt: TGCAGTGCTAGCCAGCCAGAGGGACAGAAATTGCAGTACTTC

abundance: NA
j_gene: TRBJ2-7
d_gene: TRBD2
v_gene: TRBV27
CDR3aa: CASSQSGTSGIYEQYF
CDR3nt: TGTGCCAGCAGTCAATCCGGGACTAGCGGCATATACGAGCAGTACTTC

abundance: NA
j_gene: TRBJ2-1
d_gene: NA
v_gene: TRBV5-1
CDR3aa: CASSSQSSSYNEQFF
CDR3nt: TGTGCCAGCAGCTCCCAGTCGAGCTCCTACAATGAGCAGTTCTTC

abundance: NA
j_gene: TRBJ1-2
d_gene: NA
v_gene: TRBV29-1
CDR3aa: CSAIGHLYGYTF
CDR3nt: TGCAGCGCCATAGGGCACCTCTATGGCTACACCTTC

abundance: few
j_gene: TRBJ1-4
d_gene: TRBD1
v_gene: TRBV5-5
CDR3aa: CASSNRGREKLFF
CDR3nt: TGTGCCAGCAGCAACAGGGGCAGGGAAAAACTGTTTTTT

abundance: NA
j_gene: TRBJ2-3
d_gene: NA
v_gene: TRBV5-1
CDR3aa: CASSLGGVGAQSDTQYF
CDR3nt: TGTGCCAGCAGCTTAGGGGGAGTGGGGGCGCAGTCCGATACGCAGTATTTT

abundance: NA
j_gene: TRBJ2-2
d_gene: NA
v_gene: TRBV7-3
CDR3aa: CASSLTHGELFF
CDR3nt: TGTGCCAGCAGCTTAACCCACGGGGAGCTGTTTTTT

abundance: few
j_gene: TRBJ1-5
d_gene: NA
v_gene: TRBV2
CDR3aa: CASSGGSQAGSQPQHF
CDR3nt: TGTGCCAGCAGTGGAGGCAGCCAGGCGGGAAGTCAGCCCCAGCATTTT

abundance: NA
j_gene: TRBJ2-5
d_gene: TRBD1
v_gene: TRBV27
CDR3aa: CASGPGQGMEETQYF
CDR3nt: TGTGCCAGCGGGCCGGGACAGGGGATGGAAGAGACCCAGTACTTC

abundance: NA
j_gene: TRBJ1-6
d_gene: NA
v_gene: TRBV2
CDR3aa: CASSGWGSSSYNSPLHF
CDR3nt: TGTGCCAGCAGTGGGTGGGGGAGCAGCTCCTATAATTCACCCCTCCACTTT

abundance: NA
j_gene: TRBJ1-2
d_gene: NA
v_gene: TRBV28
CDR3aa: CAEPTPTNYGYTF
CDR3nt: TGTGCCGAACCAACACCAACTAACTATGGCTACACCTTC

abundance: NA
j_gene: TRBJ2-3
d_gene: NA
v_gene: TRBV10-3
CDR3aa: CAISALGTKGDTQYF
CDR3nt: TGTGCCATCAGTGCACTAGGTACTAAGGGAGATACGCAGTATTTT

abundance: NA
j_gene: TRBJ2-5
d_gene: NA
v_gene: TRBV23-1
CDR3aa: CASSQRGGKETQYF
CDR3nt: TGCGCCAGCAGTCAGAGGGGGGGCAAAGAGACCCAGTACTTC

abundance: NA
j_gene: TRBJ1-5
d_gene: NA
v_gene: TRBV6-5
CDR3aa: CASSSWGGGLQNQPQHF
CDR3nt: TGTGCCAGCAGCTCCTGGGGAGGGGGGCTGCAAAATCAGCCCCAGCATTTT

abundance: NA
j_gene: TRBJ1-1
d_gene: NA
v_gene: TRBV5-4
CDR3aa: CASSFDRNTEAFF
CDR3nt: TGTGCCAGCAGCTTTGACAGAAACACTGAAGCTTTCTTT

abundance: few
j_gene: TRBJ2-1
d_gene: NA
v_gene: TRBV12-3/TRBV12-4
CDR3aa: CASGGAYNEQFF
CDR3nt: TGTGCCAGCGGTGGCGCCTACAATGAGCAGTTCTTC

abundance: NA
j_gene: TRBJ2-2
d_gene: NA
v_gene: TRBV5-1
CDR3aa: CASRGSAGELFF
CDR3nt: TGCGCCAGCAGGGGAAGTGCCGGGGAGCTGTTTTTT

abundance: NA
j_gene: TRBJ2-7
d_gene: NA
v_gene: TRBV2
CDR3aa: CASSRQQPLGEQYF
CDR3nt: TGTGCCAGCAGTAGACAGCAACCGCTTGGCGAGCAGTACTTC

abundance: NA
j_gene: TRBJ2-1
d_gene: NA
v_gene: TRBV11-2
CDR3aa: CASSLGWVRNEQFF
CDR3nt: TGTGCCAGCAGCTTAGGTTGGGTTAGGAATGAGCAGTTCTTC

abundance: few
j_gene: TRBJ2-2
d_gene: NA
v_gene: TRBV9
CDR3aa: CASTRGRNTGELFF
CDR3nt: TGTGCCAGCACGAGGGGACGGAACACCGGGGAGCTGTTTTTT

abundance: NA
j_gene: TRBJ2-7
d_gene: NA
v_gene: TRBV19
CDR3aa: CASSIADTEPTYEQYF
CDR3nt: TGTGCCAGTAGTATAGCCGACACGGAACCGACTTACGAGCAGTACTTC

abundance: NA
j_gene: TRBJ1-6
d_gene: NA
v_gene: TRBV6-5
CDR3aa: CASRFLGRANSPLHF
CDR3nt: TGTGCCAGCAGGTTTCTTGGACGGGCGAATTCACCCCTCCACTTT